The present entry profiles one T cell receptor beta chain with its context. In germline, CDR1 is SGHRS, CDR2 YFSETQ. CDR3 length equals 14 residues. With 2 bases removed from V and 0 bases from J, the gap between germline ends came to 9 bases. Sequencing was performed with immunoSEQ multiplex PCR; in TCRdb, only in-frame clones are kept and a portion is missing. The sample holds tens of thousands of clones, around nine tenths seen once. This sample was taken from a study of OX40 agonist ivuxolimab in advanced cancers. At the level of the study: An anti-OX40 (CD134) antibody with agonistic activity, ivuxolimab, was administered to patients. One hepatocellular carcinoma and a couple of cutaneous melanoma patients partially responded. Patients with prior anti-PD-1, anti-PD-L1 or anti-CTLA-4 therapy were eligible; about 41% had some.

The V and J genes are TRBV5-1 and TRBJ2-7; D call uncertain. The sample in question was CD4+ or CD8+ T cells sorted from blood, obtained in a trial of the OX40 agonist ivuxolimab. The sequence came from an adult with an advanced solid tumor such as melanoma, head and neck, liver or kidney cancer. The CDR3 nucleotides are TGCGCCAGCAGCTTTGAGGATAGCTCCTACGAGCAGTACTTC. This codes for CASSFEDSSYEQYF.